Listed below are T cell receptor beta chains from one sample, sequenced in a study of vaccination effects on CD4 cells after COVID-19. Their cognate antigens are unknown. Profiled with immunoSEQ multiplex PCR; TCRdb holds only in-frame clones, not every one. The sample has 20,000 to 30,000 clones, 65% to 80% seen once; the top ten hold roughly a fifth. The specimen was CD4+ T cells from PBMCs cultured with HCoV-NL63 spike peptides, collected before COVID-19 vaccination. All receptors derive from a human donor who had a prior SARS-CoV-2 infection. The conserved cysteine and the conserved F or W are not part of the CDR3 here.

v_call	j_call	cdr3_length	cdr3_aa
TRBV5-5	TRBJ1-4	12	ASSSDTTNEKLF
TRBV5-4	TRBJ1-6	11	ASSTDRDSPLH
TRBV7-6	TRBJ2-1	9	ASSHMVEQF
TRBV11-3	TRBJ2-2	11	ASSIRDPGELF
TRBV5-1	TRBJ2-3	12	ASSFGTSTDTQY
TRBV4-2	TRBJ2-1	13	ASSQAGTYRNEQF
TRBV9	TRBJ2-3	13	ASSATGWSTDTQY
TRBV5-4	TRBJ2-4	13	ASSLVPSRVDIQY
TRBV5-1	TRBJ1-3	13	ASSLEGASGNTIY
TRBV7-9	TRBJ1-4	10	ASSLGHEKLF
TRBV5-1	TRBJ2-3	17	ASSRTGTSHRTSTDTQY
TRBV5-8	TRBJ2-5	13	ASSLGTAGGETQY
TRBV5-1	TRBJ2-1	12	ASRVDWDYNEQF
TRBV7-6	TRBJ2-1	11	ASSPTRFYEQF
TRBV11-3	TRBJ2-1	12	ASSLVRSLNEQF
TRBV18	TRBJ1-2	13	ASSRLQGDRVGYT
TRBV7-2	TRBJ1-2	15	ASSSIDRTASYYGYT
TRBV5-4	TRBJ1-3	14	ASSSRTGWSGNTIY
TRBV7-2	TRBJ2-3	10	ASSLDRGTQY
TRBV7-2	TRBJ2-7	12	ASSDRQGLYEQY
TRBV4-1	TRBJ1-4	15	ASSQGFYRETNEKLF
TRBV7-2	TRBJ2-5	12	ASSLDRAKETQY
TRBV28	TRBJ2-5	12	ASGNQGLGGTQY
TRBV7-8	TRBJ2-1	12	ASGGTGDLREQF
TRBV20-1	TRBJ2-5	8	SADRETQY
TRBV7-2	TRBJ1-1	13	ASSVRPRVGTEAF
TRBV2	TRBJ2-4	9	ASRPENIQY
TRBV7-8	TRBJ2-3	15	ASSSRTSGGFLDTQY
TRBV19	TRBJ2-5	14	ASSAKLAGGQETQY
TRBV6-4	TRBJ2-5	18	ASSDSGGRTLIRYQETQY